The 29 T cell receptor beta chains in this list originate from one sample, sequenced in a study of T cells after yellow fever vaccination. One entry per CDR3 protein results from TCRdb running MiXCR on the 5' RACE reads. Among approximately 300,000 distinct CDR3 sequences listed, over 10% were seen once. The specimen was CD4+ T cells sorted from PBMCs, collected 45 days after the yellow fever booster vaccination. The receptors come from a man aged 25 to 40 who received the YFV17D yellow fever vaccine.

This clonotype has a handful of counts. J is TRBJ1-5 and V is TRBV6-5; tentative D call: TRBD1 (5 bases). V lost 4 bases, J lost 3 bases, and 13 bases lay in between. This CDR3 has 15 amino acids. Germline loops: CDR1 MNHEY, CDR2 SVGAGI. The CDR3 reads CASSSAGRDNQPQHF. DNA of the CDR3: TGTGCCAGCAGTTCTGCAGGGCGGGACAATCAGCCCCAGCATTTT.

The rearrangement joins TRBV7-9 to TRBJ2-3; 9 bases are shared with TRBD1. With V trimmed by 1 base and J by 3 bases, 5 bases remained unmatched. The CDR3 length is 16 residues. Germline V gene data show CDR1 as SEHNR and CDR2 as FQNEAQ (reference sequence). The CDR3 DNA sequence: TGTGCCAGCAGCTTAGTGGGACAGGGAGTAACAGATACGCAGTATTTT. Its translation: CASSLVGQGVTDTQYF.

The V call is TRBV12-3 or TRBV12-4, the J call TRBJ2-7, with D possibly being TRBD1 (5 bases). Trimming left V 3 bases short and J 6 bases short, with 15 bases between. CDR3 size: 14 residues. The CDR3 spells CASSLDTRASEQYF. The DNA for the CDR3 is TGTGCCAGCAGTTTGGACACCCGGGCGTCCGAGCAGTACTTC.

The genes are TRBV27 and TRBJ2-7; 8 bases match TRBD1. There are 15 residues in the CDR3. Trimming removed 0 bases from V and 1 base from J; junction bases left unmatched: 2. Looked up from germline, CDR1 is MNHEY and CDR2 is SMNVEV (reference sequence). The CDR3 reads CASSLSYRGSYEQYF. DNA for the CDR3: TGTGCCAGCAGTTTATCGTACAGGGGGTCCTACGAGCAGTACTTC.

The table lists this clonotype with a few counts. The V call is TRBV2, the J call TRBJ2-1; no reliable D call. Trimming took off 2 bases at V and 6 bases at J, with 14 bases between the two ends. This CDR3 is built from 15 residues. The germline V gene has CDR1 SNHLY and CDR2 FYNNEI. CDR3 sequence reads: CASSERTLFLNEQFF. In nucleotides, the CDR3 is TGTGCCAGCAGTGAACGCACCCTCTTCCTCAATGAGCAGTTCTTC.

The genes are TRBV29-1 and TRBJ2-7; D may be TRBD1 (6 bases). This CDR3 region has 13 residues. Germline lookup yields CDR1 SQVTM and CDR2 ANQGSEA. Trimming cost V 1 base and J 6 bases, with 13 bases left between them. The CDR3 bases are TGCAGCGTTGAAGCACAGGGATCCGGCGAGCAGTACTTC. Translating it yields CSVEAQGSGEQYF.

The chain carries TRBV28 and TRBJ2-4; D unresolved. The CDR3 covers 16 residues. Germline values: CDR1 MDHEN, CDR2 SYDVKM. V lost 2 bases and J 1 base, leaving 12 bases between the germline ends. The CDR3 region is CASSLGRTSAKNIQYF. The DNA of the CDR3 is TGTGCCAGCAGTTTAGGCCGCACGAGTGCCAAAAACATTCAGTACTTC.

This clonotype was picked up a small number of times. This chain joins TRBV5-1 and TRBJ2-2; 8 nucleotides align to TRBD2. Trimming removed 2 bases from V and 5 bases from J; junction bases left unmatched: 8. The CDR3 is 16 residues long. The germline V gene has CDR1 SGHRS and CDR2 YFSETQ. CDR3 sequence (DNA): TGCGCCAGCAGCTTAGCGGGAGTGGATCCTACCGGGGAGCTGTTTTTT. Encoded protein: CASSLAGVDPTGELFF.

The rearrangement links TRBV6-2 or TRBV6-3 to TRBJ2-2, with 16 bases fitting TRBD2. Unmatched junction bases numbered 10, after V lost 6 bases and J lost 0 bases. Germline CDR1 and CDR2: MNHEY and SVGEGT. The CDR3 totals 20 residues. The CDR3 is CASRPTGTSGRVTNTGELFF. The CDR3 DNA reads TGTGCCAGCAGACCAACCGGGACTAGCGGGAGGGTAACGAACACCGGGGAGCTGTTTTTT.

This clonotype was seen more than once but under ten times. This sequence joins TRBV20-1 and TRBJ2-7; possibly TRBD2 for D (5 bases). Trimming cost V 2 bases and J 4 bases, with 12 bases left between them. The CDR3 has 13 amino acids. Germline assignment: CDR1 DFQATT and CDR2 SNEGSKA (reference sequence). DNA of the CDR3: TGCAGTGCTAGATCGAATCAGCGGTACGAGCAGTACTTC. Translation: CSARSNQRYEQYF.

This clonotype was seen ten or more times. The CDR3 reads CASSRPYSGNTIYF. CDR3 coding DNA: TGTGCCAGCAGCAGACCGTACTCTGGAAACACCATATATTTT. The chain employs TRBV21-1 and TRBJ1-3. TRBV21-1 is recorded as a pseudogene. This CDR3 contains 14 residues.

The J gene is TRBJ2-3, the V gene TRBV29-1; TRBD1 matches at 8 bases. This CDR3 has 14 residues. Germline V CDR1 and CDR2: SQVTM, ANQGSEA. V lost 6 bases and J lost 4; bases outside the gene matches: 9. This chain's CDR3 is CSVRGQVVPDTQYF. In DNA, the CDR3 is TGCAGCGTGCGGGGACAGGTAGTCCCAGATACGCAGTATTTT.

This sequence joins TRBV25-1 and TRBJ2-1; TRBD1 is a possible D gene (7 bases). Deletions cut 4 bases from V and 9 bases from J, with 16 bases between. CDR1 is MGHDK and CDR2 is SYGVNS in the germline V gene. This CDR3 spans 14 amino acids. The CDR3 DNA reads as TGTGCCAGCAGTGTCGGAGGGGGCTTCGGTGAGCAGTTCTTC. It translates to CASSVGGGFGEQFF.

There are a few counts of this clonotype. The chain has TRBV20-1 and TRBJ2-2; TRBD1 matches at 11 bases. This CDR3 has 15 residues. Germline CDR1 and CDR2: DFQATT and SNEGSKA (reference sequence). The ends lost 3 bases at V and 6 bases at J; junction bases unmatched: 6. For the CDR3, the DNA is TGCAGTGCTAGGCCCGGGACAGGGGGGTCCGGGGAGCTGTTTTTT. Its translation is CSARPGTGGSGELFF.

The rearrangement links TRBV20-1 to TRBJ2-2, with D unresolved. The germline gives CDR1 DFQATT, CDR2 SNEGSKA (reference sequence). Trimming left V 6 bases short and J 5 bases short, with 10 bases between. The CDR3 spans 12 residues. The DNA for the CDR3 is TGCAGTGCCAGTGGGCAAACCGGGGAGCTGTTTTTT. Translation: CSASGQTGELFF.

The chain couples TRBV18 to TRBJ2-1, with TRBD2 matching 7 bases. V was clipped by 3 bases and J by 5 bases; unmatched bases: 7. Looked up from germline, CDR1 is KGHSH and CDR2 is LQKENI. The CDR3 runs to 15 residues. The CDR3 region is CASSPGLVVNNEQFF. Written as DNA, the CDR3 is TGTGCCAGCTCACCCGGACTAGTGGTTAACAATGAGCAGTTCTTC.

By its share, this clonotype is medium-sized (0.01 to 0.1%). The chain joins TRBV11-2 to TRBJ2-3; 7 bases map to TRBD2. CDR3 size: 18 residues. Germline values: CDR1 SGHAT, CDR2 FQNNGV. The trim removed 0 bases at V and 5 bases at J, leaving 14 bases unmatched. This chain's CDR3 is CASSLEDSFGRTEDTQYF. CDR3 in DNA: TGTGCCAGCAGCTTAGAAGATTCATTCGGGAGGACCGAAGATACGCAGTATTTT.

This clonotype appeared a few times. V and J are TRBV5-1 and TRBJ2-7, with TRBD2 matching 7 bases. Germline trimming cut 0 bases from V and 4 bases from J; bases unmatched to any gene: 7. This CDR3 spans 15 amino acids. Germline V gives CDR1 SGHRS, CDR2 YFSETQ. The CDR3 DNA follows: TGCGCCAGCAGCTTGGGGCTTCAGCGGGAATACGAGCAGTACTTC. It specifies CASSLGLQREYEQYF.

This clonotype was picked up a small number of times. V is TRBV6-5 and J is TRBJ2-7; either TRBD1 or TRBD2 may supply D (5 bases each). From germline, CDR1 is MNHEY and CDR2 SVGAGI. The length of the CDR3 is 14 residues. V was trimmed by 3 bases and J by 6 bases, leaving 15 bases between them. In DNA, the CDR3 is TGTGCCAGCAGTTATGAGAGAGGGGTCCTCGAGCAGTACTTC. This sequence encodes CASSYERGVLEQYF.

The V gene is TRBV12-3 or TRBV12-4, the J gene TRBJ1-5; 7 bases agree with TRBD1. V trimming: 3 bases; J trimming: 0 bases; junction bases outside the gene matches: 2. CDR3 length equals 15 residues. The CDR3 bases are TGTGCCAGCAGTTTCAGGGGGGGTAGCAATCAGCCCCAGCATTTT. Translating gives CASSFRGGSNQPQHF.

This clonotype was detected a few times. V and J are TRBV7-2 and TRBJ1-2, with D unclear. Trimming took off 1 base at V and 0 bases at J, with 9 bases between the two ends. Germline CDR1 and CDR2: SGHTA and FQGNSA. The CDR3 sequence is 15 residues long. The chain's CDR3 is CASSLGQAANYGYTF. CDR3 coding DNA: TGTGCCAGCAGCTTAGGGCAGGCAGCTAACTATGGCTACACCTTC.

The CDR3 DNA follows: TGTGCCAGCAGTTTGGGAGGGGCGGGGGAAGCTTTCTTT. Translating gives CASSLGGAGEAFF. The chain links TRBV12-3 or TRBV12-4 to TRBJ1-1; possibly TRBD1 for D (5 bases). CDR3 length equals 13 residues. Trimming shortened V by 3 bases and J by 8 bases, and 13 bases separated the two germline ends.

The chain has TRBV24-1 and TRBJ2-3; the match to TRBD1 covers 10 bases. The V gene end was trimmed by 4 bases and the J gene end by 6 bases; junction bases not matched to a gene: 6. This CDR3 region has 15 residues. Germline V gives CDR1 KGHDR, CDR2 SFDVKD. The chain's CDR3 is CATSDSGTGDDTQYF. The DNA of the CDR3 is TGTGCCACCAGTGACTCCGGGACAGGGGACGATACGCAGTATTTT.

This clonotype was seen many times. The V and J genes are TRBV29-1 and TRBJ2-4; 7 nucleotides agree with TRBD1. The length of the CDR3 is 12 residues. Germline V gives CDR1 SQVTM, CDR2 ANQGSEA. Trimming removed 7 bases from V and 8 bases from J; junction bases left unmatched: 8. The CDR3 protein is CSAETGTDIQYF. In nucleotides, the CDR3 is TGCAGCGCCGAGACAGGGACGGACATTCAGTACTTC.

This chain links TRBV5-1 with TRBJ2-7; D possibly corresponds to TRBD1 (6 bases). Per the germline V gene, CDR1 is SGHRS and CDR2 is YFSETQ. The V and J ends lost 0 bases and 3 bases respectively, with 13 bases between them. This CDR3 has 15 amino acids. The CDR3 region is CASSLARQASYEQYF. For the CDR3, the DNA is TGCGCCAGCAGCTTGGCTCGACAGGCCAGCTACGAGCAGTACTTC.

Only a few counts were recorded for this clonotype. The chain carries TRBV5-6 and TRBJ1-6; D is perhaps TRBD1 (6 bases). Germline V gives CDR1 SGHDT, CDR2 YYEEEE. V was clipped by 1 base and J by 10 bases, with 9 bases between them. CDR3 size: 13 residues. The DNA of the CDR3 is TGTGCCAGCAGCTTGCGGGGGCGGTCACCCCTCCACTTT. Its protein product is CASSLRGRSPLHF.

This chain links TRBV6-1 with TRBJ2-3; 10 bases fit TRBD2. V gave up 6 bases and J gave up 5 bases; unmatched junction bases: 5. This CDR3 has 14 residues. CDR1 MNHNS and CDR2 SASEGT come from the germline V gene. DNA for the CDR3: TGTGCCAGCAGAAGAGCGGGAGGGGAAGATACGCAGTATTTT. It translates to CASRRAGGEDTQYF.

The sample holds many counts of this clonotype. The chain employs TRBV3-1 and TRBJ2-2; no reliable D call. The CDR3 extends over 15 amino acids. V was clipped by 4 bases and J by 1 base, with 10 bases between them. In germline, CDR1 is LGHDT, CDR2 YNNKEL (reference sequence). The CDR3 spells CASSPLVMNTGELFF. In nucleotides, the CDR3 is TGTGCCAGCAGCCCCCTCGTGATGAACACCGGGGAGCTGTTTTTT. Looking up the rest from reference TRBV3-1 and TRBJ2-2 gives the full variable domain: DTAVSQTPKYLVTQMGNDKSIKCEQNLGHDTMYWYKQDSKKFLKIMFSYNNKELIINETVPNRFSPKSPDKAHLNLHINSLELGDSAVYFCASSPLVMNTGELFFGEGSRLTVL.

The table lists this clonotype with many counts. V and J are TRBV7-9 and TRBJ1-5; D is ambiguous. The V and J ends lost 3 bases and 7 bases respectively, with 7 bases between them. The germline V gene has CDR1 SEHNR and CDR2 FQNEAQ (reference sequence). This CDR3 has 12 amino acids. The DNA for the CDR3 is TGTGCCAGCAGCTTTCAGGCCCAGCCCCAGCATTTT. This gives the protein CASSFQAQPQHF.